This T cell receptor beta chain was observed in a study of neurological immune-mediated disorders. Points from the study as a whole: Across subjects, no CDR3 amino acid sequence appeared in expanded clones of more than one subject, a finding that suggested private repertoires in all groups.

The team produced cDNA through 5'RACE using 10-nucleotide random UMIs. Sequencing runs each generated in excess of 180 million TCR-beta sequences derived from 15-18 subjects. TCRdb redid the calling of the 5' RACE reads with MiXCR, one entry per CDR3 protein. Of approximately 74,000 distinct CDR3 sequences listed, roughly 5.6% are singletons. Germline-derived CDR1 and CDR2 are MNHNS and SASEGT. The CDR3 spans 14 residues. Trimming took 5 bases from V and 5 from J; bases not matched to a gene: 2. This clonotype was seen at least ten times. What it binds is unknown. The sequence was collected from a man aged 18 to 29 with multiple sclerosis. This chain uses TRBV6-1 with TRBJ1-4; 10 positions match TRBD1. Specimen: PBMCs. The DNA of the CDR3 is TGTGCCAGCAGTCTGGGACAGGGGAATGAAAAACTGTTTTTT. The encoded protein is CASSLGQGNEKLFF.